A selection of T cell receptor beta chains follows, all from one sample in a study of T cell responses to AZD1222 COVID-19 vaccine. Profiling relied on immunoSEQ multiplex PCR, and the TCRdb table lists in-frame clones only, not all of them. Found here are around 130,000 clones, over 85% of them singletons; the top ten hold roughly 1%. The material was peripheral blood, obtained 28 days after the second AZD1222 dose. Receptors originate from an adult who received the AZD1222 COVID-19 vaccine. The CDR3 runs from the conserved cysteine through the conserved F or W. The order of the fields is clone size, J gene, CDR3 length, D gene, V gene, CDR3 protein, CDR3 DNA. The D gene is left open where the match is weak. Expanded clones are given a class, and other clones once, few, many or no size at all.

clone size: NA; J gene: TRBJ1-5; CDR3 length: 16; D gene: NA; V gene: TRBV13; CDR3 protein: CASSEGTTTEDQPQHF; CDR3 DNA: TGTGCCAGCAGCGAAGGGACAACTACGGAGGACCAGCCCCAGCATTTT
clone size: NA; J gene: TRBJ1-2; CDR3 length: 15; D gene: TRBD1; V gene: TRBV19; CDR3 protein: CASHTLGQGSWGYTF; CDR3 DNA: TGTGCCAGTCACACACTCGGACAGGGATCGTGGGGCTACACCTTC
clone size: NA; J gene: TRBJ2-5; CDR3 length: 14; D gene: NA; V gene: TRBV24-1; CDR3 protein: CATSDSRAPWTQYF; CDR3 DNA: TGTGCCACCAGTGATTCCAGAGCACCCTGGACCCAGTACTTC
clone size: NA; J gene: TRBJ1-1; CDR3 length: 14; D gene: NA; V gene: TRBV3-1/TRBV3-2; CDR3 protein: CASSQVSIRAEAFF; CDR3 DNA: TGTGCCAGCAGCCAAGTTTCGATCCGGGCTGAAGCTTTCTTT
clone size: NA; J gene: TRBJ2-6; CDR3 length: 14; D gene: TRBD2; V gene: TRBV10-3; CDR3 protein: CAIAGGFGANVLTF; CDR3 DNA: TGTGCCATAGCGGGAGGGTTCGGGGCCAACGTCCTGACTTTC
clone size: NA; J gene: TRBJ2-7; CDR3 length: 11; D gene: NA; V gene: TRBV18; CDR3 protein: CASSPGGEQYF; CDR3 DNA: TGTGCCAGCTCTCCGGGCGGCGAGCAGTACTTC
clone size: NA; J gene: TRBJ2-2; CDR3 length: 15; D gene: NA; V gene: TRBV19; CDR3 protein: CASSIAQGNTGELFF; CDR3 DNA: TGTGCCAGTAGTATAGCCCAGGGGAACACCGGGGAGCTGTTTTTT
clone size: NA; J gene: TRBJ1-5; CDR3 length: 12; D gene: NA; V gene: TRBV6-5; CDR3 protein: CASSYRDGPQHF; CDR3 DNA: TGTGCCAGCAGTTACAGGGACGGGCCCCAGCATTTT
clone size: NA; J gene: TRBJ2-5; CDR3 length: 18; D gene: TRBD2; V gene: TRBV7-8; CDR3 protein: CASSFKGLAGVRGETQYF; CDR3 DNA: TGTGCCAGCAGCTTCAAGGGACTAGCGGGGGTCAGGGGAGAGACCCAGTACTTC
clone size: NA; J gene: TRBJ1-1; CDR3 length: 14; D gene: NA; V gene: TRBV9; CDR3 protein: CASSVGSGGTEAFF; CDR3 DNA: TGTGCCAGCAGCGTAGGGTCCGGGGGCACTGAAGCTTTCTTT
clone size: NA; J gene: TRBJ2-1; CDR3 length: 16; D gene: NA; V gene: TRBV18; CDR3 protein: CASSPPREKSYNEQFF; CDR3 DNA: TGTGCCAGCTCACCCCCCCGGGAGAAGTCCTACAATGAGCAGTTCTTC
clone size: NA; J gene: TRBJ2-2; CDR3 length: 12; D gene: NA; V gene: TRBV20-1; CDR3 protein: CSASRTGGELFF; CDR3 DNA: TGCAGTGCTAGTAGGACGGGCGGGGAGCTGTTTTTT
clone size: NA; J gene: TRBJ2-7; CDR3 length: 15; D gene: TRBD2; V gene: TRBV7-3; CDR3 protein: CASSQTSGGHYEQYF; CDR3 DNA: TGTGCCAGCAGTCAGACTAGCGGGGGCCACTACGAGCAGTACTTC
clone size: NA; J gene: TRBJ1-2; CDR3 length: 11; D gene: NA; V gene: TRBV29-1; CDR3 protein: CSGEVNYGYTF; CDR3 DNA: TGCAGCGGGGAGGTTAACTATGGCTACACCTTC
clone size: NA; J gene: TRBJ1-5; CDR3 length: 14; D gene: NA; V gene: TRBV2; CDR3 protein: CASNSEASNQPQHF; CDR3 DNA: TGTGCCAGCAATTCAGAGGCTAGCAATCAGCCCCAGCATTTT
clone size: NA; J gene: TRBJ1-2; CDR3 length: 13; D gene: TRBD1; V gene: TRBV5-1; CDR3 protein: CASSRETGYGYTF; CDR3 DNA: TGCGCCAGCAGCCGGGAGACAGGGTACGGCTACACCTTC
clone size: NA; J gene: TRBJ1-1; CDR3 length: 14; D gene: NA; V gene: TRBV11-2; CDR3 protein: CASSLVFGDTEAFF; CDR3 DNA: TGTGCCAGCAGCTTAGTTTTCGGGGACACTGAAGCTTTCTTT
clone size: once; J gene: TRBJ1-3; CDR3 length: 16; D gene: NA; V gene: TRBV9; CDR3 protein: CASSVDPGGSGNTIYF; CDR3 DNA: TGTGCCAGCAGTGTAGACCCGGGGGGATCTGGAAACACCATATATTTT
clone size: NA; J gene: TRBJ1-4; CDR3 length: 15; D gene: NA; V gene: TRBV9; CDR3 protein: CASSVGTAPGEKLFF; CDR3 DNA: TGTGCCAGCAGCGTAGGAACAGCACCTGGGGAAAAACTGTTTTTT
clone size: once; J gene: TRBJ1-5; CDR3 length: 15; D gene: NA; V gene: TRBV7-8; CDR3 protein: CASSLEQGDGQPQHF; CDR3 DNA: TGTGCCAGCAGCTTAGAACAGGGAGACGGTCAGCCCCAGCATTTT
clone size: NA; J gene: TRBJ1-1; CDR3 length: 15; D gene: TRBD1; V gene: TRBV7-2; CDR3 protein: CASSTQGVADTEAFF; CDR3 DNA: TGTGCCAGCAGCACACAGGGGGTCGCGGACACTGAAGCTTTCTTT
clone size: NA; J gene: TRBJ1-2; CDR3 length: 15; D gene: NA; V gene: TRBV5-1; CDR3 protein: CASSSGKATGYGYTF; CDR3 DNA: TGCGCCAGCAGCTCGGGGAAGGCTACTGGCTATGGCTACACCTTC
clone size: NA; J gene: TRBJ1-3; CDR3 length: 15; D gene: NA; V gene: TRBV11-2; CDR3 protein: CASSLDEPGGNTIYF; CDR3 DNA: TGTGCCAGCAGCTTAGATGAGCCAGGGGGAAACACCATATATTTT
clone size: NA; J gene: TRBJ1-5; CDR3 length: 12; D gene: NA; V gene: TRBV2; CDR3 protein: CASSTGYQPQHF; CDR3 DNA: TGTGCCAGCAGTACAGGGTATCAGCCCCAGCATTTT
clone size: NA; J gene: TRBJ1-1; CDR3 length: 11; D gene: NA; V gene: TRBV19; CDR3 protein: CASSMDTEAFF; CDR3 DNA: TGTGCCAGTAGTATGGACACTGAAGCTTTCTTT
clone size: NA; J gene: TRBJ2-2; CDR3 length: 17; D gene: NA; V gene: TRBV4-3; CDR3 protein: CASSQLTGYDFTGELFF; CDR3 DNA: TGCGCCAGCAGCCAGCTTACAGGTTACGATTTCACCGGGGAGCTGTTTTTT
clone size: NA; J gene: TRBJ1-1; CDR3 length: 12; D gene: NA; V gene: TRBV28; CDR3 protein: CASREGTAEAFF; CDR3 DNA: TGTGCCAGCCGAGAAGGGACCGCAGAAGCTTTCTTT
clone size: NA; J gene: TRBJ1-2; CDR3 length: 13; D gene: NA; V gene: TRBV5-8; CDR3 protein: CASSPLPRRGYTF; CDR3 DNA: TGTGCCAGCAGCCCCCTACCCCGTAGGGGCTACACCTTC
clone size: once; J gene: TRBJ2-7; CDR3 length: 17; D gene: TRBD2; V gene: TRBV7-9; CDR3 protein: CASSLGVGIAGASEQYF; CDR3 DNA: TGTGCCAGCAGCTTAGGTGTGGGGATAGCGGGAGCGAGCGAGCAGTACTTC
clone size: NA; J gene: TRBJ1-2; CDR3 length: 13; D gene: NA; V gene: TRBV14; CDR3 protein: CASSQAGGWGYTF; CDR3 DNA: TGTGCCAGCAGCCAAGCTGGAGGGTGGGGCTACACCTTC
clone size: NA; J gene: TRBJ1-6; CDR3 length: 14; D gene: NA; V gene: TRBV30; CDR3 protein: CAWSVRRSNSPLHF; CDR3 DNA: TGTGCCTGGAGTGTTCGCAGGTCCAATTCACCCCTCCACTTT
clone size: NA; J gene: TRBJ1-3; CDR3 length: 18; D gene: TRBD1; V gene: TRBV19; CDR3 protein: CASSRPGTGLTAGNTIYF; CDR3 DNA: TGTGCCAGTAGTAGACCCGGGACAGGGTTAACGGCTGGAAACACCATATATTTT
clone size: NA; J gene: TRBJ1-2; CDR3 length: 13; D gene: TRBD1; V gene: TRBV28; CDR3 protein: CASSPGGGYGYTF; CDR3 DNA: TGTGCCAGCAGTCCAGGGGGGGGCTATGGCTACACCTTC
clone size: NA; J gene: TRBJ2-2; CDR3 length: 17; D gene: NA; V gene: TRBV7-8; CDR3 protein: CASSPRQGTKNTGELFF; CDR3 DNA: TGTGCCAGCAGCCCCCGACAGGGGACTAAGAACACCGGGGAGCTGTTTTTT
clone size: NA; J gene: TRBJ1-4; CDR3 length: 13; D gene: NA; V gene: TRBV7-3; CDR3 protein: CANHRGRCEKLFF; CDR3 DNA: TGTGCCAACCATAGGGGAAGGTGTGAAAAACTGTTTTTT
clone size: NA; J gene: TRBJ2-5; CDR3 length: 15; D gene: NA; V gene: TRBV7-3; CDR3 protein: CASSSSPEAEETQYF; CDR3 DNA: TGTGCCAGCAGCTCCTCCCCCGAGGCAGAAGAGACCCAGTACTTC
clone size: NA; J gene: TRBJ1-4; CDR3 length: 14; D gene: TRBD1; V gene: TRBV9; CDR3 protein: CASSVTGGNEKLFF; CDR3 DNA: TGTGCCAGCAGCGTGACAGGGGGTAATGAAAAACTGTTTTTT
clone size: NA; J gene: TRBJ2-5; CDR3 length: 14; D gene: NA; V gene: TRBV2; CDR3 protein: CASSVDRSQETQYF; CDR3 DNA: TGTGCCAGCAGCGTAGACCGTAGCCAAGAGACCCAGTACTTC
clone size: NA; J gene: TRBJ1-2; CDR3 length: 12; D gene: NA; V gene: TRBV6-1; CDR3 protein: CASSEDPYGYTF; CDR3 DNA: TGTGCCAGCAGTGAAGATCCTTATGGCTACACCTTC
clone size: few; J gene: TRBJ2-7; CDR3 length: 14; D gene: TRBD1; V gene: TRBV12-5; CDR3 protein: CASGSRTGGYEQYF; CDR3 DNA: TGTGCTAGTGGTTCCCGGACAGGGGGGTACGAGCAGTACTTC
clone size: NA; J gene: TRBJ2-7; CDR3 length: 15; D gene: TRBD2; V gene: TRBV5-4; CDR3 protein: CASSPTGGYGYEQYF; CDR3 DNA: TGTGCCAGCAGCCCGACGGGGGGTTATGGCTACGAGCAGTACTTC
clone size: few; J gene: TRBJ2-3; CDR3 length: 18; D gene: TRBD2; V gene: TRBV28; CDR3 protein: CASSSLSGLAEDTDTQYF; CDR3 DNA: TGTGCCAGCAGTTCATTGTCGGGACTAGCGGAGGACACAGATACGCAGTATTTT
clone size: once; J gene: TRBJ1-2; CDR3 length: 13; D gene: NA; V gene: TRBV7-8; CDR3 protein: CASVSRGSGGYTF; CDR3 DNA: TGTGCCAGCGTATCCAGGGGATCAGGTGGCTACACCTTC
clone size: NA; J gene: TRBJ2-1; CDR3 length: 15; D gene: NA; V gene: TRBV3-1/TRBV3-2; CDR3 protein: CASSQDPVSKGEQFF; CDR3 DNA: TGTGCCAGCAGCCAAGACCCGGTCTCTAAGGGTGAGCAGTTCTTC
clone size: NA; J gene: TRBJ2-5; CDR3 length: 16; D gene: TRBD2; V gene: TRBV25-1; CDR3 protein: CASSEGSGRTQETQYF; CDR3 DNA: TGTGCCAGCAGTGAAGGAAGCGGGAGAACACAAGAGACCCAGTACTTC
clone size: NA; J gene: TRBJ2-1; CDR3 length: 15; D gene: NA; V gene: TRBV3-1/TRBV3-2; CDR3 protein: CASSPGGEDYNEQFF; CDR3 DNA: TGTGCCAGCAGCCCAGGAGGGGAGGACTACAATGAGCAGTTCTTC
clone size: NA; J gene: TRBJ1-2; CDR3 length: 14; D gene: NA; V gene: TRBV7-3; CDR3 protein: CASSLPGSINGYTF; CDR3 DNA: TGTGCCAGCAGCTTGCCAGGGTCTATTAACGGCTACACCTTC
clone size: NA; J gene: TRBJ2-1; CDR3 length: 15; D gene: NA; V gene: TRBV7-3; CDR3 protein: CASSLMGGPYNEQFF; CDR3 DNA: TGTGCCAGCAGCTTAATGGGAGGTCCCTACAATGAGCAGTTCTTC
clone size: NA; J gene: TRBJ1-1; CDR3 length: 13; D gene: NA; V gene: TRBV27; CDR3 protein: CASTEPSNTEAFF; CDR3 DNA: TGTGCCAGCACAGAGCCATCGAACACTGAAGCTTTCTTT
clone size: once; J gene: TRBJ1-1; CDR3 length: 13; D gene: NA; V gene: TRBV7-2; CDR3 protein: CASSSRASTEAFF; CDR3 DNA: TGTGCCAGCAGCTCCCGTGCTAGCACTGAAGCTTTCTTT
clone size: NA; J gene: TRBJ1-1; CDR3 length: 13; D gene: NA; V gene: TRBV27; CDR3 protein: CASSFNLNAEAFF; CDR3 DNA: TGTGCCAGCAGTTTCAACCTAAATGCGGAAGCTTTCTTT
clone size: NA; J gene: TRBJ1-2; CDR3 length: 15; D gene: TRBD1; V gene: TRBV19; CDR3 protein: CASSRWTGGGYGYTF; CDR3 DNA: TGTGCCAGTAGTAGATGGACAGGGGGCGGGTATGGCTACACCTTC
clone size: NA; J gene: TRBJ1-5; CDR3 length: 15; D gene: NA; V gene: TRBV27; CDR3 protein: CASSLHTPGGQPQHF; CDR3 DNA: TGTGCCAGCAGTCTTCACACCCCCGGAGGTCAGCCCCAGCATTTT
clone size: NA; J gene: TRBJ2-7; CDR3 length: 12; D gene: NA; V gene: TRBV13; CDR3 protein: CASSMLRGEQYF; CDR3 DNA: TGTGCCAGCAGCATGCTCCGGGGCGAGCAGTACTTC
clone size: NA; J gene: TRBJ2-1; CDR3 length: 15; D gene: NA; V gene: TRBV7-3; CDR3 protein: CASSLTGGTYNEQFF; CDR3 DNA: TGTGCCAGCAGCTTAACGGGGGGCACCTACAATGAGCAGTTCTTC